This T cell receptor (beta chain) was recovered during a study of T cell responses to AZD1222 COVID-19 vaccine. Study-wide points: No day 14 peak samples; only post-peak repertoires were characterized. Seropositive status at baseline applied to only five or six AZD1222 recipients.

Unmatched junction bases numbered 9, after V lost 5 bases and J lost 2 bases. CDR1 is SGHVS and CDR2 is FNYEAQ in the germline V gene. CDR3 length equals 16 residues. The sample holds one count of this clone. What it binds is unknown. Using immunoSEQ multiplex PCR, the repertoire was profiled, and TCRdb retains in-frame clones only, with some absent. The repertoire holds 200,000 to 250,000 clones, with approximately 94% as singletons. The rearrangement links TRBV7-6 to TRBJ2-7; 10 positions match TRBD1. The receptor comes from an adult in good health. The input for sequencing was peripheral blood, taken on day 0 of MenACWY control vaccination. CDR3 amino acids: CASSLGGTGDTYEQYF. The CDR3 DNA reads TGTGCCAGCAGCCTGGGCGGGACAGGGGATACCTACGAGCAGTACTTC.